This is a list of T cell receptor beta chains from one sample in a study of blood T cell repertoires in COVID-19. The table came from immunoSEQ multiplex PCR; TCRdb's copy has only in-frame clones and leaves some out. Here the sample spans 200,000 to 250,000 clones, under 85% being singletons. Sequencing input: peripheral blood. The source of these receptors is a young woman with COVID-19, enrolled during active disease. CDR3s include the opening cysteine and the closing phenylalanine or tryptophan. D genes are given only for firm matches. Not every row has a clone size; where given, it reads once, few, many or a size class.

size	V	D	J	DNA	CDR3
NA	TRBV6-1	TRBD1	TRBJ2-7	TGTGCCAGCAGTGACCGACAGGGAATCTCCTACGAGCAGTACTTC	CASSDRQGISYEQYF
NA	TRBV18	NA	TRBJ1-2	TGTGCCAGCTCTCCGGGGGAATTGGGTGGCTACACCTTC	CASSPGELGGYTF
NA	TRBV6-1	NA	TRBJ2-7	TGTGCCAGCAGCGAACAGGCTTACGAGCAGTACTTC	CASSEQAYEQYF
once	TRBV12-3/TRBV12-4	NA	TRBJ1-1	TGTGCCAGCAGCTCCGGGACATGGGCTTTCTTT	CASSSGTWAFF
NA	TRBV7-6	NA	TRBJ1-4	TGTGCCAGCAGCTTGCGTCTAGATACTGAAAAACTGTTTTTT	CASSLRLDTEKLFF
NA	TRBV7-9	TRBD2	TRBJ2-2	TGTGCCAGCCCCGGGACTAGCGGGATCTCCGGGGAGCTGTTTTTT	CASPGTSGISGELFF
NA	TRBV18	TRBD1	TRBJ2-2	TGTGCCAGCTCACCCCGGGACAGGGGATTAAATTTGAACACCGGGGAGCTGTTTTTT	CASSPRDRGLNLNTGELFF
NA	TRBV19	TRBD2	TRBJ2-3	TGTGCCAGTAGTATAGCCCTAGCGGGGGGGCCGGGCACAGATACGCAGTATTTT	CASSIALAGGPGTDTQYF
NA	TRBV7-9	TRBD2	TRBJ2-3	TGTGCCAGCAGCCCGGGACTAGCGGCTAGCACAGATACGCAGTATTTT	CASSPGLAASTDTQYF
NA	TRBV18	TRBD1	TRBJ1-5	TGTGCCAGCTCACCTACAGGGGGCAATCAGCCCCAGCATTTT	CASSPTGGNQPQHF
NA	TRBV29-1	NA	TRBJ2-5	TGCAGCGCTAGCGAATTAGTCCAAGAGACCCAGTACTTC	CSASELVQETQYF